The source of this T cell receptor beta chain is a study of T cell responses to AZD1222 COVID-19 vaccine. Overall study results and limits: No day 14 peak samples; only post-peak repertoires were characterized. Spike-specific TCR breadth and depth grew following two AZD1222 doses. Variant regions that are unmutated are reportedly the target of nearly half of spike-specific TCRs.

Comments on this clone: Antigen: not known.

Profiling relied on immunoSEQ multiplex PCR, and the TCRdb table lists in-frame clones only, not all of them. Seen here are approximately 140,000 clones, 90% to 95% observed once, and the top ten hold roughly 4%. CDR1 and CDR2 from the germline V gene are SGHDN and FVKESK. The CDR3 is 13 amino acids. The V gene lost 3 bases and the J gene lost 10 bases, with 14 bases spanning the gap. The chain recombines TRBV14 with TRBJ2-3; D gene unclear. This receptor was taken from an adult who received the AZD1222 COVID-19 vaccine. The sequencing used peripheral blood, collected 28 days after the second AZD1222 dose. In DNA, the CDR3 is TGTGCCAGCAGCCAGGCGCCCTTACTTGCGCAGTATTTT. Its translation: CASSQAPLLAQYF. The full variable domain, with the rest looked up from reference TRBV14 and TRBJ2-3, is EAGVTQFPSHSVIEKGQTVTLRCDPISGHDNLYWYRRVMGKEIKFLLHFVKESKQDESGMPNNRFLAERTGGTYSTLKVQPAELEDSGVYFCASSQAPLLAQYFGPGTRLTVL.